This T cell receptor (beta chain) was identified in a study of T cell responses to AZD1222 COVID-19 vaccine. Using immunoSEQ multiplex PCR, the repertoire was profiled, and TCRdb retains in-frame clones only, with some absent. This table holds 65,000 to 100,000 clones, 88% found once. With 2 bases removed from V and 2 bases from J, the gap between germline ends came to 18 bases. Germline-derived CDR1 and CDR2 are SEHNR and FQNEAQ (reference sequence). This CDR3 is 17 amino acids long. The chain recombines TRBV7-9 with TRBJ2-5, with unresolved D. This receptor was identified in an adult who received the AZD1222 COVID-19 vaccine. Sequenced here: peripheral blood, sampled 28 days after the second AZD1222 dose. This chain's CDR3 is CASSLSAPASAQETQYF. CDR3 sequence (DNA): TGTGCCAGCAGCTTATCCGCCCCGGCCAGCGCACAAGAGACCCAGTACTTC.